Presented here are 10 T cell receptor beta chains from one specimen sequenced in a study of cytotoxic CD8 clonotypes in ibrutinib-treated CLL. Profiled with immunoSEQ multiplex PCR; TCRdb holds only in-frame clones, not every one. The repertoire has some 160,000 clones, around 84% of them found once; the top ten carry about 2.1%. The sequencing here drew on PBMCs, taken after 12 months of ibrutinib treatment. These receptor sequences come from a human donor with chronic lymphocytic leukemia.

The rearrangement joins TRBV28 to TRBJ1-1; the match to TRBD1 covers 8 bases. Germline CDR1 is MDHEN and CDR2 is SYDVKM. The CDR3 spans 11 residues. J lost 12 bases, V lost 5 bases, and 5 bases had no gene match. CDR3 amino acids: CASSITGGSFF. The DNA for the CDR3 is TGTGCCAGCAGTATTACAGGGGGGTCTTTCTTT.

As for this clone: An end of the junction does not agree with germline; a read error may underlie this. This chain uses TRBV12-5 with TRBJ1-2; 8 nucleotides align to TRBD1. The CDR3 loop spans 14 amino acids. CDR1 is LGHNT, CDR2 FRNRAP, per germline. Here the CDR3 reads CASGLSSQGASMSF. CDR3 bases: TGTGCTAGTGGTTTGTCGTCGCAGGGGGCTTCCATGTCCTTC.

V gene TRBV6-1 combines with J gene TRBJ1-3; D is undetermined. Germline values: CDR1 MNHNS, CDR2 SASEGT. V lost 6 bases and J lost 0, with 12 bases in between. The CDR3 is 15 residues long. The CDR3 nucleotides are TGTGCCAGCAGCGCCGGGTCGAGCTCTGGAAACACCATATATTTT. Translation gives CASSAGSSSGNTIYF.

This sequence joins TRBV18 and TRBJ2-7, with D uncertain. This CDR3 has 13 amino acids. V dropped 8 bases and J dropped 2 bases, with 13 bases sitting between them. The germline V gene has CDR1 KGHSH and CDR2 LQKENI. CDR3 coding DNA: TGTGCCAGCGGATCGACCGCCACCTACGAGCAGTACTTC. It encodes CASGSTATYEQYF.

V gene TRBV2 combines with J gene TRBJ2-5, with 9 bases matching TRBD2. V trimming: 2 bases; J trimming: 5 bases; junction bases outside the gene matches: 6. CDR1 SNHLY and CDR2 FYNNEI come from the germline V gene. CDR3 length equals 15 residues. The CDR3 nucleotides read TGTGCCAGCAGTGAACTGGCGGGGGGGCCTGAGACCCAGTACTTC. Amino acids: CASSELAGGPETQYF. Full variable domain (remainder filled in from reference TRBV2 and TRBJ2-5): EPEVTQTPSHQVTQMGQEVILRCVPISNHLYFYWYRQILGQKVEFLVSFYNNEISEKSEIFDDQFSVERPDGSNFTLKIRSTKLEDSAMYFCASSELAGGPETQYFGPGTRLLVL.

CDR3 DNA sequence: TGTGCCAGCAGCTTGGATGCCTCGGGACGAGAAGCTTTCTTT. Its protein product is CASSLDASGREAFF. J is TRBJ1-1 and V is TRBV5-6; TRBD1 might be the D (5 bases). The CDR3 length is 14 residues. Trimming took off 0 bases at V and 8 bases at J, with 14 bases between the two ends. Germline assignment: CDR1 SGHDT and CDR2 YYEEEE.

The chain has TRBV23-1 and TRBJ1-6; D perhaps matches TRBD1 (5 bases). TRBV23-1 is an ORF; its function is uncertain. This CDR3 spans 14 amino acids. With 8 bases removed from V and 8 bases from J, the gap between germline ends came to 16 bases. In DNA, the CDR3 is TGCGCCAGCGCCCTTAGCAGGGATCATTCACCCCTCCACTTT. Translation gives CASALSRDHSPLHF.

This chain joins TRBV4-2 and TRBJ1-5; D perhaps matches TRBD1 (5 bases). V was cut by 3 bases and J by 4 bases, with 16 bases left in between. Germline assignment: CDR1 LGHNA and CDR2 YNFKEQ. CDR3 length: 16 residues. CDR3 residues: CASSHSKGRDNQPQHF. DNA for the CDR3: TGTGCCAGCAGCCACAGCAAGGGCAGGGATAATCAGCCCCAGCATTTT.

This chain joins TRBV7-9 and TRBJ1-2; D unclear. V was clipped by 1 base and J by 3 bases, with 9 bases between them. The V gene's germline CDR1 is SEHNR and CDR2 FQNEAQ (reference sequence). The length of the CDR3 is 14 residues. The CDR3 region is CASSLEADYYGYTF. The DNA for the CDR3 is TGTGCCAGCAGCTTAGAGGCAGACTACTATGGCTACACCTTC.

Points on this clone: Other DNA sequences in the same sample also yield this CDR3. The chain links TRBV20-1 to TRBJ1-2; D unclear. CDR1 and CDR2 from the germline V gene are DFQATT and SNEGSKA (reference sequence). The V and J ends lost 3 bases and 1 base respectively, with 3 bases between them. CDR3 length: 11 amino acids. The CDR3 DNA reads as TGCAGTGCTAGGCTTAACTATGGCTACACCTTC. This encodes CSARLNYGYTF.